The source of this T cell receptor (beta chain) is a study of T-cell memory formation after mild COVID-19. MiXCR, run by TCRdb on the 5' RACE reads, gives a single entry per CDR3 protein. The table records hundreds of thousands of distinct CDR3 sequences, roughly a fifth of them present only once. This clonotype was recorded many times. The antigen remains unidentified. Study outcomes and limitations: Pre-infection memory already had some responding clones, implying cross-reactive memory joined.

CDR3 length equals 15 residues. Losses at the gene ends were 5 bases for V and 2 bases for J; bases not matched to a gene: 8. CDR1 and CDR2 from the germline V gene are LNHDA and SQIVND (reference sequence). Sequencing used PBMCs or a T cell subset sorted from them (not recorded which). The receptor was isolated from a young man who had mild COVID-19 (a few samples of this study predate the infection). Cell type and time point are not known. The V call is TRBV19, the J call TRBJ2-5, with 7 positions matching TRBD2. CDR3 DNA: TGTGCCAGTAGTTTATCCCTAGCGGTACAAGAGACCCAGTACTTC. Translating it yields CASSLSLAVQETQYF.